The entry below gives a single T cell receptor beta chain sequence along with its context. It lacks a known antigen. Base qualities are not provided; no much larger clone lies one nucleotide away. The record originates from a study of cytomegalovirus exposure and HLA in healthy donors (dated by TCRdb to about 2017). Regarding the complete study: The 666 repertoires of the first cohort and the 110 or so validation repertoires were produced on the same platform, according to a later analysis. The study was designed to test whether signatures of past pathogen exposure could be identified by cataloging public T cell receptors. The study combined high-throughput TCR immunosequencing, statistical association of individual TCRs with disease status, and machine learning to predict cytomegalovirus infection status. Besides the first cohort of around 700 subjects, a separate validation cohort made up of roughly 130 different subjects was used.

The study at large found these results: The validation cohort had no HLA typing available for a later analysis, so co-occurrence within that cohort was assessed over all 110 or so repertoires. In the study, 150 to 200 TCR beta chains were listed as associated with cytomegalovirus. The classifier was reported to diagnose cytomegalovirus status with high specificity and sensitivity in both the original cohort and the validation cohort. Of the cluster scores, 90% to 95% were above 0 in a later analysis, which found that TCRs clustered in the first cohort also tended to co-occur in the approximately 120 validation repertoires. While some public TCRs were present in many individuals, most TCR sequences turned up only very rarely across donors. The authors suggested that the approach could potentially be extended to other disease states and immunological phenotypes. In vitro tests confirmed that a few of the cytomegalovirus-associated TCR beta chains recognize cytomegalovirus antigens.

Here V drops 4 bases and J drops 3 bases, and the junction holds 8 bases not matched to any gene. Taken from cysteine to phenylalanine, the CDR3 has 18 residues. Left in the record is the CDR3 DNA by itself, 54 bases read in frame from the first base. Looking up the germline V gene (reference sequence) yields CDR1 MNHEY and CDR2 SMNVEV. Donors formed part of the validation cohort, which comprised 120 subjects and was distinct from the first cohort of several hundred subjects. The library relied on the immunoSEQ multiplex PCR assay. The authors' analysis ran thus. A statistical classification framework was built to diagnose cytomegalovirus status from the catalog of TCR beta chain sequences. Sourced from immuneACCESS, this table was stored by TCRdb with only in-frame sequences that have V and J called. A share of the clones is absent; for the studies checked, an unresolved V gene accounts for under half, and the remainder has no known explanation. Clone size and V and J calls were adopted from that table, with D and trimming inferred from the DNA. Counted in this sample were 56,000 or so clones; approximately 90% of them appeared once. Of the sample, 1.1% is held by the ten largest clones.

Sequencing was carried out using PBMCs. The rearrangement joined TRBV27 to TRBJ2-6, with 11 bases aligning to TRBD1. This receptor was identified in a man aged 18 to 35 in good health and CMV-seronegative. The DNA is as follows: TGTGCCAGCAGTTCGATCTCCGGGACAGGGGGTGGGGCCAACGTCCTGACTTTC. The translation is CASSSISGTGGGANVLTF.